The clone carrying this T cell receptor beta chain occurred a few times. The antigen remains undetermined. The data were taken from a study of OX40 agonist ivuxolimab in advanced cancers. Study-wide context: Among those treated, three patients had partial responses, one with hepatocellular carcinoma and two with cutaneous melanoma. Study outcomes and limitations: No antigen was identified for the clonally expanded peripheral T cells.

The junction had 5 bases not matched to a gene; V was cut back by 3 bases and J by 9 bases. This CDR3 has 13 amino acids. CDR1 and CDR2 (germline): MRHNA, SNTAGT. Libraries were prepared by immunoSEQ multiplex PCR; TCRdb keeps only in-frame clonotypes and omits some of them. This sample yields about 91,000 clones, of which less than 90% are seen a single time; 0.95% to 1.3% belongs to the top ten. V and J are TRBV6-4 and TRBJ1-5; 7 bases agree with TRBD1. This receptor was identified in an adult with an advanced solid tumor such as melanoma, head and neck, liver or kidney cancer. The specimen comprised CD4+ or CD8+ T cells sorted from blood, sampled in a trial of the OX40 agonist ivuxolimab. The CDR3 region has the DNA TGTGCCAGCAGTGAGACAGGGTTAACGCCCCAGCATTTT. Translated, it gives CASSETGLTPQHF.